This T cell receptor (beta chain) comes out of a study of blood T cells in healthy people across ages. Every donor provided 8.5 to 10 milliliters of peripheral blood. From germline, CDR1 is DFQATT and CDR2 SNEGSKA (reference sequence). The CDR3 is 12 amino acids. With a J-beta primer mix and a sample-barcoded 5' primer, a second PCR ran about 7 to 12 cycles. Each cDNA molecule, via a template-switch adaptor with 12 random nucleotides, was tagged. One entry per CDR3 protein results from TCRdb running MiXCR on the 5' RACE reads. The sample gives some 700,000 distinct CDR3 sequences, 43% of which show up once; 20% to 25% is in the top ten. Only a few counts were recorded for this clonotype.

The chain carries TRBV20-1 and TRBJ2-5; maybe TRBD2 (5 bases). The J call is in doubt because the DNA end fits TRBJ2-7 better. Sequencing used blood. The source is an older woman in good health. CDR3 in amino acids: CSARQISDEQYF. CDR3 DNA sequence: TGCAGTGCTAGGCAGATTAGCGACGAGCAGTACTTC.